Presented here are 25 T cell receptor beta chains from one specimen sequenced in a study of T cell changes during pregnancy in multiple sclerosis. Only in-frame clones appear in the TCRdb table, and some are missing; sequencing was by immunoSEQ multiplex PCR. The sample contains approximately 130,000 clones, roughly 95% of which appear only once. The sequenced sample was peripheral blood, obtained after pregnancy. Receptors originate from a female donor with multiple sclerosis, enrolled in a pregnancy study.

V is TRBV19 and J is TRBJ1-2; D is unclear. V shed 3 bases and J shed 1 base, with 12 bases lying between them. The CDR3 loop spans 15 amino acids. The germline gives CDR1 LNHDA, CDR2 SQIVND (reference sequence). The CDR3 DNA is TGTGCCAGTAGTATTCAAGGACGGGGTAACTATGGCTACACCTTC. Its translation is CASSIQGRGNYGYTF.

The chain has TRBV28 and TRBJ2-7; 9 bases line up with TRBD1. J was trimmed by 3 bases and V by 2 bases; bases with no gene match: 5. This CDR3 spans 15 amino acids. Germline CDR1 and CDR2: MDHEN and SYDVKM. The CDR3: CASSLGTTGGYEQYF. The CDR3, as DNA: TGTGCCAGCAGTTTAGGAACGACAGGGGGCTACGAGCAGTACTTC.

The gene calls are TRBV21-1 and TRBJ1-5; the table's D call TRBD1 went unverified against the DNA. TRBV21-1 is a recognized pseudogene. This CDR3 spans 16 amino acids. CDR3 region: CASSNREQGDNQPQHF. The CDR3 nucleotides are TGTGCCAGCAGCAATCGGGAACAGGGAGATAATCAGCCCCAGCATTTT.

The chain's CDR3 is CASSFGDRGREAFF. In DNA, the CDR3 is TGTGCCAGCAGCTTTGGGGACAGGGGGCGGGAAGCTTTCTTT. The chain employs TRBV28 and TRBJ1-1, with 12 nucleotides matching TRBD1. The V segment lost 6 bases and the J segment 8 bases; nucleotides outside the gene matches: 7. CDR1 MDHEN and CDR2 SYDVKM come from the germline V gene. This CDR3 has 14 residues.

The rearrangement links TRBV5-1 to TRBJ2-7; D is possibly TRBD2 (5 bases). This CDR3 comprises 13 residues. The V gene's germline CDR1 is SGHRS and CDR2 YFSETQ. V was trimmed by 0 bases and J by 7 bases, leaving 11 bases between them. CDR3 region: CASSLAWEREQYF. The CDR3 DNA reads TGCGCCAGCAGCTTGGCCTGGGAGAGGGAGCAGTACTTC.

The rearrangement uses TRBV13 and TRBJ2-7; D may be TRBD2 (6 bases). CDR1 is PRHDT and CDR2 is FYEKMQ in the germline V gene (reference sequence). This CDR3 is built from 14 residues. The germline V and J ends were trimmed by 5 bases and 2 bases, with 13 bases remaining between them. Here the CDR3 DNA reads TGTGCCAGCAGCCCCCGGGACTGGCCCTACGAGCAGTACTTC. Amino acid sequence: CASSPRDWPYEQYF.

The rearrangement links TRBV7-2 to TRBJ2-1; D possibly corresponds to TRBD1 (5 bases). This CDR3 contains 15 residues. The germline V and J ends were trimmed by 5 bases and 6 bases, with 17 bases remaining between them. CDR1 is SGHTA, CDR2 FQGNSA, per germline. DNA for the CDR3: TGTGCCAGCAGCCCCATTAGGGGCGGCTCCAATGAGCAGTTCTTC. Translating gives CASSPIRGGSNEQFF. Combining the CDR3 with reference TRBV7-2 and TRBJ2-1 gives the whole variable domain GAGVSQSPSNKVTEKGKDVELRCDPISGHTALYWYRQSLGQGLEFLIYFQGNSAPDKSGLPSDRFSAERTGGSVSTLTIQRTQQEDSAVYLCASSPIRGGSNEQFFGPGTRLTVL.

The chain carries TRBV9 and TRBJ1-1; 12 nucleotides match TRBD1. V shed 0 bases and J 11 bases; nucleotides not matched to a gene: 5. The CDR3 totals 14 residues. CDR1 is SGDLS and CDR2 is YYNGEE in the germline V gene. CDR3 DNA: TGTGCCAGCAGCGTAGTCGGGACAGGGGGCGTGGCTTTCTTT. Its translation: CASSVVGTGGVAFF.

CDR3 region: CASSFTGQGGTYEQYF. The CDR3 DNA sequence: TGTGCCAGCAGTTTTACCGGACAGGGGGGGACCTACGAGCAGTACTTC. The rearrangement uses TRBV27 and TRBJ2-7, with 10 bases identical to TRBD1. Germline V gives CDR1 MNHEY, CDR2 SMNVEV (reference sequence). There are 16 residues in the CDR3. V shed 3 bases and J 2 bases; nucleotides not matched to a gene: 7.

The chain recombines TRBV27 with TRBJ2-2; TRBD1 matches at 8 bases. CDR1 is MNHEY and CDR2 is SMNVEV in the germline V gene (reference sequence). Trimming took 0 bases from V and 7 from J; bases not matched to a gene: 1. The CDR3 totals 14 residues. CDR3 residues: CASSLSTGDGELFF. The CDR3 DNA sequence: TGTGCCAGCAGTTTATCGACAGGGGACGGGGAGCTGTTTTTT.

Here the CDR3 reads CASNEGVGTDTQYF. CDR3 nucleotide sequence: TGCGCCAGCAATGAGGGCGTGGGAACAGATACGCAGTATTTT. The chain joins TRBV5-1 to TRBJ2-3; possibly TRBD2 for D (5 bases). V was cut by 6 bases and J by 3 bases, with 14 bases left in between. Per the germline V gene, CDR1 is SGHRS and CDR2 is YFSETQ. The CDR3 consists of 14 residues.

The chain joins TRBV5-1 to TRBJ1-5; 10 nucleotides match TRBD1. From germline, CDR1 is SGHRS and CDR2 YFSETQ. The CDR3 runs to 16 residues. The J segment lost 1 base and the V segment lost 4 bases, leaving 5 bases of the junction unmatched. CDR3 DNA sequence: TGCGCCAGCAGCCCGACAGGGGGCAACAGCAATCAGCCCCAGCATTTT. Its translation is CASSPTGGNSNQPQHF.

The gene calls are TRBV28 and TRBJ1-3; D possibly corresponds to TRBD1 (5 bases). V lost 4 bases, J lost 0 bases, and 7 bases lay in between. This CDR3 region has 14 residues. CDR1 is MDHEN and CDR2 is SYDVKM in the germline V gene. In nucleotides, the CDR3 is TGTGCCAGCAGTTGGACACTCTCTGGAAACACCATATATTTT. Amino acids: CASSWTLSGNTIYF.

The V call is TRBV5-6, the J call TRBJ2-7; D is perhaps TRBD1 (5 bases). The germline V and J ends were trimmed by 1 base and 0 bases, with 14 bases remaining between them. CDR1 is SGHDT, CDR2 YYEEEE, per germline. This CDR3 has 16 amino acids. The CDR3 reads CASSLSLGVVSYEQYF. CDR3 bases: TGTGCCAGCAGCTTGTCCCTAGGGGTCGTCTCCTACGAGCAGTACTTC.

CDR3 sequence (DNA): TGTGCCAGCAGTGAATTCGGACAGGGAAAGACCCAGTACTTC. Encoded protein: CASSEFGQGKTQYF. V gene TRBV6-1 combines with J gene TRBJ2-5; 8 nucleotides line up with TRBD1. Trimming removed 2 bases from V and 6 bases from J; junction bases left unmatched: 5. This CDR3 has 14 residues. The germline V gene encodes CDR1 MNHNS and CDR2 SASEGT.

This rearrangement joins TRBV5-5 to TRBJ1-3; D gene ambiguous. CDR3 length: 15 residues. The germline CDR1 and CDR2 sequences are SGHKS and YYEKEE (reference sequence). V dropped 4 bases and J dropped 4 bases, with 15 bases sitting between them. Here the CDR3 reads CASSPRGSYGNTIYF. CDR3 sequence (DNA): TGTGCCAGCAGCCCCCGCGGGTCGTACGGAAACACCATATATTTT.

V usage is TRBV27 and J usage is TRBJ1-5, with a tentative D call TRBD1 (5 bases). Germline CDR1 and CDR2: MNHEY and SMNVEV (reference sequence). With 0 bases removed from V and 7 bases from J, the gap between germline ends came to 10 bases. The CDR3 consists of 14 residues. CDR3 amino acids: CASSLSGVGQPQHF. In DNA, the CDR3 is TGTGCCAGCAGTTTATCAGGGGTCGGACAGCCCCAGCATTTT.

This chain connects TRBV7-9 to TRBJ1-1, with D hard to call. CDR3 length: 15 residues. Between the trimmed V and J ends, which lost 0 bases and 4 bases, there was a span of 12 bases. CDR1 is SEHNR, CDR2 FQNEAQ, per germline (reference sequence). The CDR3 nucleotides read TGTGCCAGCAGCTTAGCGAGTGTAGCATCCACTGAAGCTTTCTTT. Protein sequence: CASSLASVASTEAFF. Supplemented by reference TRBV7-9 and TRBJ1-1, the full variable domain reads DTGVSQNPRHKITKRGQNVTFRCDPISEHNRLYWYRQTLGQGPEFLTYFQNEAQLEKSRLLSDRFSAERPKGSFSTLEIQRTEQGDSAMYLCASSLASVASTEAFFGQGTRLTVV.

As concerns this clone: Other DNA sequences within the sample encode an identical CDR3. The chain joins TRBV18 to TRBJ1-1; D possibly corresponds to TRBD1 (5 bases). Germline V gives CDR1 KGHSH, CDR2 LQKENI. The germline V and J ends were trimmed by 3 bases and 1 base, with 6 bases remaining between them. The CDR3 has 13 residues. CDR3 amino acids: CASSPTGNTEAFF. DNA for the CDR3: TGTGCCAGCTCACCTACAGGGAACACTGAAGCTTTCTTT.

The CDR3: CASSRTGTEAFF. As DNA, the CDR3 is TGTGCCAGCAGTAGGACAGGGACTGAAGCTTTCTTT. V and J are TRBV6-6 and TRBJ1-1; 8 bases fit TRBD1. V lost 5 bases to trimming and J lost 5 bases; unmatched junction nucleotides: 1. Germline V gene lookup returns CDR1 MNHNY and CDR2 SVGAGI (reference sequence). The CDR3 sequence is 12 residues long.

This chain uses TRBV11-2 with TRBJ2-2, with D unresolved. Per germline, CDR1 SGHAT and CDR2 FQNNGV. The CDR3 sequence is 14 residues long. V was pared by 3 bases and J by 1 base, with 6 bases between. Here the CDR3 reads CASSFNMNTGELFF. In DNA form, the CDR3 reads TGTGCCAGCAGCTTCAACATGAACACCGGGGAGCTGTTTTTT.

The table lists this clone with a count of one. Its ends do not fully match the called genes, so a read error is possible. The genes are TRBV7-7 and TRBJ2-1; the match to TRBD2 covers 10 bases. The CDR3 contains 19 residues. Germline values: CDR1 SSHAT, CDR2 FNYEAQ (reference sequence). CDR3 amino acids: CASSLAPLAGVRPNNEQFF. CDR3 DNA sequence: TGTGCTAGCAGCTTAGCCCCCCTAGCGGGAGTGAGACCAAACAATGAGCAGTTCTTC.

The chain uses TRBV19 and TRBJ1-4; 7 nucleotides align to TRBD1. Trimming removed 7 bases from V and 7 bases from J; junction bases left unmatched: 9. Per the germline V gene, CDR1 is LNHDA and CDR2 is SQIVND (reference sequence). The CDR3 has 14 residues. CDR3 protein: CASTTGVGFEKLFF. CDR3 bases: TGTGCCAGTACCACAGGGGTCGGGTTTGAAAAACTGTTTTTT.

The chain couples TRBV11-2 to TRBJ2-7; TRBD1 matches 9 bases. V shed 4 bases, J shed 7 bases, and the junction held 11 bases outside the gene matches. Germline CDR1 is SGHAT and CDR2 is FQNNGV. This CDR3 region has 15 residues. For the CDR3, the DNA is TGTGCCAGCAGCTCCTCAGACAGGGGGGCACGGGAGCAGTACTTC. Its protein product is CASSSSDRGAREQYF.

The J gene is TRBJ2-7, the V gene TRBV2, with TRBD1 matching over 12 bases. The trim removed 3 bases at V and 2 bases at J, leaving 2 bases unmatched. The length of the CDR3 is 15 residues. Germline assignment: CDR1 SNHLY and CDR2 FYNNEI. CDR3 in DNA: TGTGCCAGCAGTGAGAGGGACAGGGGGCCCTACGAGCAGTACTTC. This sequence encodes CASSERDRGPYEQYF. Based on the CDR3 plus reference TRBV2 and TRBJ2-7, the full variable domain is EPEVTQTPSHQVTQMGQEVILRCVPISNHLYFYWYRQILGQKVEFLVSFYNNEISEKSEIFDDQFSVERPDGSNFTLKIRSTKLEDSAMYFCASSERDRGPYEQYFGPGTRLTVT.